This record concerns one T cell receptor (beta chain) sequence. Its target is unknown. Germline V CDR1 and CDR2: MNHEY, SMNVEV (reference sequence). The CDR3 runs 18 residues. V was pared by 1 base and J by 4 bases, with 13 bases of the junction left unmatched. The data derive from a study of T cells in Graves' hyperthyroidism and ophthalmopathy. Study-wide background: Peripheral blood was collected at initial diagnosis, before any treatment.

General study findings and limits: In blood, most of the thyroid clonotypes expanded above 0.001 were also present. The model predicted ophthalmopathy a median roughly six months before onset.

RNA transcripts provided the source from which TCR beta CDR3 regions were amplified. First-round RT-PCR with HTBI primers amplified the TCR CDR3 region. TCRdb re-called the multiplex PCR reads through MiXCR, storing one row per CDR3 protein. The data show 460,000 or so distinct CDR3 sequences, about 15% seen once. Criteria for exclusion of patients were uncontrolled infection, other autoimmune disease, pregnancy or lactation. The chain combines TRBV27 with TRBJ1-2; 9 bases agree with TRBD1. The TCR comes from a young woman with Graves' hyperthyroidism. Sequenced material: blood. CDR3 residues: CASSLFSTGGADGYGYTF. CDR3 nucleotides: TGTGCCAGCAGTTTATTCTCCACAGGGGGCGCGGACGGCTATGGCTACACCTTC.